The 16 T cell receptor beta chains given below trace back to one sample, sequenced in a study of monozygotic twins with inflammatory bowel disease. TCRdb re-called the 5' RACE reads; every CDR3 protein appears as one record, without DNA. The record lists about 380,000 distinct CDR3 sequences, of which the ten most abundant hold around 2.6%. Sequencing used blood. These receptor sequences come from a human donor with ulcerative colitis or Crohn's disease, or a healthy co-twin of an affected twin (not recorded which).

V gene TRBV12-3 or TRBV12-4 combines with J gene TRBJ2-1. The CDR3 loop spans 12 amino acids. The CDR3 sequence is CASRPMWGEQFF.

V gene TRBV5-5 combines with J gene TRBJ1-2; TCRdb reports TRBD1, a call that lacks DNA to check it against. The CDR3 totals 16 residues. Germline CDR1 reads SGHKS; CDR2 reads YYEKEE (reference sequence). The CDR3 here is CASSSRQETVSTGYTF. Based on the CDR3 plus reference TRBV5-5 and TRBJ1-2, the full variable domain is DAGVTQSPTHLIKTRGQQVTLRCSPISGHKSVSWYQQVLGQGPQFIFQYYEKEERGRGNFPDRFSARQFPNYSSELNVNALLLGDSALYLCASSSRQETVSTGYTFGSGTRLTVV.

This chain's CDR3 is CASSYSGGGRPYGYTF. The chain uses TRBV6-5 and TRBJ1-2; the D call of TRBD1 rests on TCRdb alone, since no DNA is present to check it. Looked up from germline, CDR1 is MNHEY and CDR2 is SVGAGI. This CDR3 spans 16 amino acids.

This chain's CDR3 is CASRDRPLSGANVLTF. This sequence joins TRBV5-1 and TRBJ2-6; TCRdb calls TRBD1, which cannot be checked without DNA. Per the germline V gene, CDR1 is SGHRS and CDR2 is YFSETQ. This CDR3 is 16 amino acids long.

The CDR3 here is CASSQGYRVPYSPLHF. This chain links TRBV4-3 with TRBJ1-6; TCRdb outputs TRBD1, but without DNA this stays unchecked. CDR3 length: 16 amino acids. Germline lookup yields CDR1 LGHNA and CDR2 YSLEER.

The chain combines TRBV5-1 with TRBJ1-5. Germline lookup yields CDR1 SGHRS and CDR2 YFSETQ. The CDR3 extends over 13 amino acids. The CDR3: CASSLEGLGPQHF.

The V and J genes are TRBV5-1 and TRBJ1-3. This CDR3 has 16 amino acids. The germline CDR1 and CDR2 sequences are SGHRS and YFSETQ. CDR3 loop: CASSPGTSFSGNTIYF.

The chain combines TRBV20-1 with TRBJ2-7; the TCRdb D gene call, TRBD2, has no DNA to confirm it. The germline CDR1 and CDR2 sequences are DFQATT and SNEGSKA (reference sequence). This CDR3 is 12 amino acids long. CDR3 sequence: CSARRAAYEQYF.

The CDR3 here is CSARQSTYEQYF. This chain links TRBV20-1 with TRBJ2-7; TCRdb lists TRBD2, though no DNA is available to test this call. CDR3 length: 12 amino acids. Germline lookup yields CDR1 DFQATT and CDR2 SNEGSKA (reference sequence).

V and J are TRBV4-3 and TRBJ1-2; the TCRdb D gene call, TRBD1, has no DNA to confirm it. The CDR3 consists of 15 residues. Germline V gene data show CDR1 as LGHNA and CDR2 as YSLEER. The CDR3 region is CASSQDWGTNYGYTF.

This rearrangement joins TRBV5-5 to TRBJ2-7. Germline CDR1 SGHKS, CDR2 YYEKEE (reference sequence). The CDR3 is made up of 15 amino acids. This CDR3 is CASKPGEANCYEQYF.

This chain uses TRBV6-2 or TRBV6-3 with TRBJ2-5; the TCRdb call, TRBD1, lacks DNA for checking. CDR1 and CDR2 from the germline V gene are MNHEY and SVGEGT. CDR3 length equals 16 residues. The CDR3 reads CASTPGTGESVETQYF.

This CDR3 is CVSSQEFPGTENTIYF. The chain couples TRBV4-3 to TRBJ1-3; TCRdb indicates TRBD1, and absent DNA this call remains unverified. CDR3 length equals 16 residues. Looked up from germline, CDR1 is LGHNA and CDR2 is YSLEER.

The V call is TRBV20-1, the J call TRBJ2-1; as DNA is missing, the TRBD1 call by TCRdb cannot be tested. This CDR3 has 18 amino acids. Germline V gene lookup returns CDR1 DFQATT and CDR2 SNEGSKA (reference sequence). CDR3 sequence: CSARDRATGTGSYNEQFF.

The V and J genes are TRBV29-1 and TRBJ1-4. Germline V gene data show CDR1 as SQVTM and CDR2 as ANQGSEA. The CDR3 runs 12 residues. The CDR3 reads CSVEDRWEKLFF.

The chain joins TRBV5-1 to TRBJ2-1. CDR1 is SGHRS, CDR2 YFSETQ, per germline. The CDR3 contains 13 residues. The CDR3 sequence: CASSFRQYNEQFF.